Listed below are T cell receptor beta chains from one sample, sequenced in a study of shared T cell receptors in the human thymus. Method: immunoSEQ multiplex PCR; TCRdb's copy keeps in-frame clones and lacks some. The sample records some 660,000 clones, around 87% being singletons. These data were also reused for a study on human thymus T cells.

What was sequenced was thymocytes. The receptors derive from a boy under two years old with a congenital heart defect. The CDR3 runs from the conserved cysteine through the conserved F or W. The D gene is left open where the match is weak. Only part of the rows carry a size: once, few, many, or a class if the clone is expanded.

V gene: TRBV25-1
CDR3 length: 15
D gene: NA
J gene: TRBJ2-1
clone size: few
CDR3 protein: CASSDSGPSYNEQFF
CDR3 DNA: TGTGCCAGCAGCGATAGCGGACCCTCCTACAATGAGCAGTTCTTC

V gene: TRBV5-1
CDR3 length: 16
D gene: TRBD1
J gene: TRBJ1-6
clone size: NA
CDR3 protein: CASTRATGDDNSPLHF
CDR3 DNA: TGCGCCAGCACCAGAGCGACAGGGGACGATAATTCACCCCTCCACTTT

V gene: TRBV4-3
CDR3 length: 19
D gene: NA
J gene: TRBJ2-3
clone size: NA
CDR3 protein: CASSPAPGPSATSTDTQYF
CDR3 DNA: TGCGCCAGCAGCCCAGCCCCTGGCCCTAGCGCCACTAGCACAGATACGCAGTATTTT

V gene: TRBV4-2
CDR3 length: 16
D gene: TRBD2
J gene: TRBJ2-7
clone size: NA
CDR3 protein: CASSQDLGTTSYEQYF
CDR3 DNA: TGTGCCAGCAGCCAAGATCTTGGGACTACCTCATACGAGCAGTACTTC

V gene: TRBV19
CDR3 length: 15
D gene: NA
J gene: TRBJ1-4
clone size: few
CDR3 protein: CASSGRTAGNEKLFF
CDR3 DNA: TGTGCCAGTAGTGGTCGTACAGCGGGGAATGAAAAACTGTTTTTT

V gene: TRBV5-1
CDR3 length: 15
D gene: TRBD2
J gene: TRBJ2-1
clone size: NA
CDR3 protein: CASSLAGGPQSEQFF
CDR3 DNA: TGCGCCAGCAGCTTAGCGGGGGGGCCTCAGTCCGAGCAGTTCTTC

V gene: TRBV27
CDR3 length: 15
D gene: TRBD1
J gene: TRBJ1-6
clone size: NA
CDR3 protein: CASSLGDRVGSPLHF
CDR3 DNA: TGTGCCAGCAGTTTAGGTGACAGGGTTGGCTCACCCCTCCACTTT

V gene: TRBV25-1
CDR3 length: 14
D gene: TRBD2
J gene: TRBJ2-1
clone size: NA
CDR3 protein: CASGSGGAYNEQFF
CDR3 DNA: TGTGCCAGCGGTAGCGGGGGTGCGTACAATGAGCAGTTCTTC

V gene: TRBV28
CDR3 length: 16
D gene: TRBD2
J gene: TRBJ2-1
clone size: NA
CDR3 protein: CASRSGGPMNHNEQFF
CDR3 DNA: TGTGCCAGCAGGAGCGGGGGGCCGATGAACCACAATGAGCAGTTCTTC

V gene: TRBV5-1
CDR3 length: 18
D gene: NA
J gene: TRBJ2-5
clone size: NA
CDR3 protein: CASSFSNLFPTDRETQYF
CDR3 DNA: TGCGCCAGCAGCTTTTCAAACTTGTTTCCGACAGATAGAGAGACCCAGTACTTC

V gene: TRBV28
CDR3 length: 14
D gene: NA
J gene: TRBJ1-1
clone size: NA
CDR3 protein: CASSLDTLNTEAFF
CDR3 DNA: TGTGCCAGCAGTTTAGACACACTGAACACTGAAGCTTTCTTT

V gene: TRBV2
CDR3 length: 14
D gene: NA
J gene: TRBJ2-3
clone size: NA
CDR3 protein: CASNPPPSSSPQYF
CDR3 DNA: TGTGCCAGCAATCCTCCCCCCTCTTCTAGTCCGCAGTATTTT

V gene: TRBV5-4
CDR3 length: 15
D gene: NA
J gene: TRBJ1-3
clone size: NA
CDR3 protein: CASSFWADSGNTIYF
CDR3 DNA: TGTGCCAGCAGCTTTTGGGCTGACTCTGGAAACACCATATATTTT

V gene: TRBV11-2
CDR3 length: 16
D gene: TRBD1
J gene: TRBJ1-2
clone size: few
CDR3 protein: CASSPRTGPPDYGYTF
CDR3 DNA: TGTGCCAGCAGCCCAAGGACAGGCCCCCCCGACTATGGCTACACCTTC

V gene: TRBV28
CDR3 length: 16
D gene: NA
J gene: TRBJ1-5
clone size: NA
CDR3 protein: CATCGHPWTINQPQHF
CDR3 DNA: TGTGCCACATGCGGACACCCTTGGACAATCAATCAGCCCCAGCATTTT

V gene: TRBV30
CDR3 length: 16
D gene: NA
J gene: TRBJ1-6
clone size: NA
CDR3 protein: CAWRGSRQAYNSPLHF
CDR3 DNA: TGTGCCTGGAGGGGGAGCAGACAGGCATATAATTCACCCCTCCACTTT

V gene: TRBV2
CDR3 length: 16
D gene: NA
J gene: TRBJ2-1
clone size: NA
CDR3 protein: CASSEALYYGYNEQFF
CDR3 DNA: TGTGCCAGCAGTGAAGCGCTTTACTATGGCTACAATGAGCAGTTCTTC

V gene: TRBV25-1
CDR3 length: 15
D gene: NA
J gene: TRBJ1-1
clone size: NA
CDR3 protein: CASSHGEGMNTEAFF
CDR3 DNA: TGTGCCAGCAGCCACGGGGAGGGGATGAACACTGAAGCTTTCTTT

V gene: TRBV5-4
CDR3 length: 14
D gene: NA
J gene: TRBJ2-1
clone size: few
CDR3 protein: CASSLTTYYNEQFF
CDR3 DNA: TGTGCCAGCAGCTTGACCACATACTACAATGAGCAGTTCTTC

V gene: TRBV5-6
CDR3 length: 18
D gene: TRBD2
J gene: TRBJ2-4
clone size: few
CDR3 protein: CASSLFRLAGLAKNIQYF
CDR3 DNA: TGTGCCAGCAGCTTGTTCCGACTAGCGGGGCTAGCCAAAAACATTCAGTACTTC

V gene: TRBV4-3
CDR3 length: 18
D gene: NA
J gene: TRBJ2-7
clone size: NA
CDR3 protein: CASSQDWRSARADYEQYF
CDR3 DNA: TGCGCCAGCAGCCAAGATTGGAGATCGGCCAGGGCTGACTACGAGCAGTACTTC

V gene: TRBV19
CDR3 length: 13
D gene: TRBD2
J gene: TRBJ2-1
clone size: NA
CDR3 protein: CASHGLVNNEQFF
CDR3 DNA: TGTGCCAGCCATGGACTAGTTAACAATGAGCAGTTCTTC

V gene: TRBV5-1
CDR3 length: 20
D gene: TRBD2
J gene: TRBJ2-1
clone size: NA
CDR3 protein: CASSLGRTSGGLSSYNEQFF
CDR3 DNA: TGCGCCAGCAGCTTGGGTCGGACTAGCGGGGGCCTGAGCTCCTACAATGAGCAGTTCTTC

V gene: TRBV28
CDR3 length: 16
D gene: TRBD1
J gene: TRBJ2-7
clone size: NA
CDR3 protein: CASRDPPGQGAYEQYF
CDR3 DNA: TGTGCCAGCAGAGACCCCCCGGGACAGGGCGCCTACGAGCAGTACTTC

V gene: TRBV7-2
CDR3 length: 14
D gene: TRBD2
J gene: TRBJ2-3
clone size: NA
CDR3 protein: CASSFPGLVMTQYF
CDR3 DNA: TGTGCCAGCAGCTTTCCGGGACTAGTCATGACGCAGTATTTT

V gene: TRBV30
CDR3 length: 16
D gene: NA
J gene: TRBJ1-2
clone size: NA
CDR3 protein: CAWSIKALQGPYGYTF
CDR3 DNA: TGTGCCTGGAGTATCAAGGCTTTGCAGGGGCCCTATGGCTACACCTTC

V gene: TRBV6-5
CDR3 length: 14
D gene: NA
J gene: TRBJ2-1
clone size: few
CDR3 protein: CASSRARSEYEQFF
CDR3 DNA: TGTGCCAGCAGTCGAGCACGATCTGAATATGAGCAGTTCTTC

V gene: TRBV28
CDR3 length: 16
D gene: NA
J gene: TRBJ2-7
clone size: once
CDR3 protein: CASSLQQGSTFYEQYF
CDR3 DNA: TGTGCCAGCAGTCTTCAACAGGGATCAACGTTCTACGAGCAGTACTTC

V gene: TRBV30
CDR3 length: 14
D gene: TRBD1
J gene: TRBJ2-7
clone size: NA
CDR3 protein: CAWSVRDRVHEQYF
CDR3 DNA: TGTGCCTGGAGTGTAAGGGACAGGGTACACGAGCAGTACTTC

V gene: TRBV6-6
CDR3 length: 14
D gene: NA
J gene: TRBJ2-7
clone size: NA
CDR3 protein: CASAEGGRAYEQYF
CDR3 DNA: TGTGCCAGCGCTGAAGGGGGAAGGGCCTACGAGCAGTACTTC

V gene: TRBV5-6
CDR3 length: 13
D gene: NA
J gene: TRBJ2-5
clone size: NA
CDR3 protein: CASSLASQETQYF
CDR3 DNA: TGTGCCAGCAGCTTGGCTTCGCAAGAGACCCAGTACTTC